This T cell receptor beta chain comes out of a study of vaccination effects on CD4 cells after COVID-19. Whole-study context: Vaccine administered to participants consisted of two doses of either BNT162b2 or mRNA-1273. Study-wide results and limits: The vaccine-induced clones of healthy vaccinees included only 1 of 255 that cross-reacted with common cold coronaviruses.

Expansion of antigen-specific CD4+ T cells with viral peptide pools was carried out by the ViraFEST assay before sequencing. Culture proceeded for approximately nine days, and CD4+ T cells were then isolated. Vaccine recipients had no previous SARS-CoV-2 infection; their nucleocapsid antibodies were negative. The authors exchanged half the medium for IL-2 medium on days 3 and 7. Generated by immunoSEQ multiplex PCR, the TCRdb table keeps only in-frame clones and is missing some. The table includes 20,000 to 30,000 clones, approximately 80% detected once. The ends lost 2 bases at V and 4 bases at J; junction bases unmatched: 7. CDR1 and CDR2 (germline): MNHEY, SVGAGI. The CDR3 contains 15 residues. On this clone: No antigen is known for it.

V gene TRBV6-5 combines with J gene TRBJ1-1; 7 bases are shared with TRBD1. The specimen comprised CD4+ T cells from PBMCs cultured with HCoV-NL63 spike peptides, sampled before COVID-19 vaccination. This TCR was sampled from a human donor who received a COVID-19 vaccine. The CDR3 DNA sequence: TGTGCCAGCAGTTACGGACAGGCGGGGAGCACTGAAGCTTTCTTT. Protein: CASSYGQAGSTEAFF.